This TCR beta chain is drawn from a study of CD8 T cells in ankylosing spondylitis (dated by TCRdb to 2015 to 2018). Turning to the overall study: T cell receptor beta repertoires were profiled in healthy donors and ankylosing spondylitis patients so that disease-linked TCR variants could be found. The whole study cohort included 108 healthy donors and 20 to 25 ankylosing spondylitis patients. Peripheral blood was sampled, and synovial fluid was also collected from ankylosing spondylitis patients.

Trimming costs V 5 bases and J 0 bases, and their ends lie 12 bases apart. The germline V gene provides CDR1 LGHNA and CDR2 YSLEER. The CDR3 goes from the cysteine to the phenylalanine over 15 residues. Only the CDR3 portion is preserved as DNA: 45 bases, with reading frame beginning at the first base. Data came from an Illumina HiSeq 2500. Quantitative 5'-RACE with molecular barcodes was used to prepare TCR beta libraries. As for the authors' bioinformatics: A new computational method based on a probabilistic model of VDJ rearrangement was used to identify disease-linked TCR variants. TCRdb cleaned the public reads at Q25 with fastp, built clones with MiXCR and kept in-frame beta chains. Each entry merges the rows of one CDR3 protein and shows their most common DNA and genes. TCRdb, not the authors, supplied the V and J calls. The sample table lists a few hundred thousand distinct CDR3 sequences, 15% to 20% of them with a count of one. The ten largest make up approximately 33% of the sample.

With regard to this clonotype: What antigen it recognizes has not been identified. Per-base quality was not reported, and no clone a single base away is much larger than it.

Findings and caveats that apply to the study as a whole: Some of the motif variants had been reported before in the synovial fluid and blood of reactive arthritis patients, a finding that suggests common disease-initiation mechanisms. The disease-linked clones had a CD8+ phenotype and were found at relatively low frequencies in peripheral blood. The disease-linked clones were reported to be significantly enriched in matched synovial fluid samples from ankylosing spondylitis patients. A TCR beta motif made up of several highly homologous amino acid variants appeared to be characteristic of blood from ankylosing spondylitis patients.

The chain couples TRBV4-3 to TRBJ2-3; the D segment might be TRBD1 or TRBD2, since each matches 5 bases. The sample was blood, either unsorted or a sorted T cell fraction (not recorded which). The TCR originated in a male donor with ankylosing spondylitis or in good health (not recorded which). The DNA sequence is TGCGCCAGCAGCGCCCGGGACGGAAGCACAGATACGCAGTATTTT. This yields the protein CASSARDGSTDTQYF.